This TCR beta chain was sequenced for a study of stem cell transplantation in POMP-related autoinflammatory disease (dated by TCRdb to the early 2020s). About the investigation overall: The study hypothesis was that defective thymoproteasomes impair MHC class I-dependent CD8+ T-cell differentiation and positive selection, which skews the TRB repertoire. To find out how POMP deficiency affects T-cell receptor beta repertoire diversity and CDR3 characteristics, high-throughput TRB sequencing was used. Before transplant, patients showed CD4+ naive T-cell skewing, low CD8+ T-cell proportions, and reduced T-cell cytokine secretion. What the authors observed across the whole study: In PRAID patients, the trend toward increased clonality and lower diversity reached statistical significance only for regulatory T cells. PRAID patients showed a restricted number of unique TRB V-J gene pairings. PRAID patients trended toward lower TRB diversity and higher clonality across all analyzed T-cell subsets.

The intended sense of this specimen's time point label: before hematopoietic stem cell transplant. PRAID was marked by prominent immunodeficiency together with autoinflammation. Before TRB sequencing, T-cell subsets (conventional T cells, CD8+ T cells, regulatory T cells, T follicular helper cells) were sorted. The CDR3 goes from the cysteine to the phenylalanine over 14 residues. Left in the record is the CDR3 DNA by itself, 42 bases read in frame from the first base. CDR1 GTSNPN and CDR2 SVGIG are derived from the germline V gene (reference sequence). The trim is 3 bases for V and 4 bases for J, with a gap of 16 bases between the germline ends. Library prep was done by the immunoSEQ multiplex PCR assay. From the authors' description of their analysis: Shannon entropy, which accounts for clonal size distribution, was used to quantify repertoire diversity. The Gini-Simpson index (Simpson_1-D) was used to measure inequality of clonotype distribution. Drawn from immuneACCESS, this table holds only the in-frame rearrangements with V and J called that TCRdb kept. Clones are partly lost; checked studies trace under half to an unresolved V gene and leave the rest unexplained. V and J calls and clone size come straight from that table; D and trimming were deduced from the DNA. A total of 30,000 or so clones appear in this sample, around 90% of them only once. The top ten hold roughly 0.7% of the sample.

For this clone: Its antigen has not been determined. Base qualities were left out, and no much larger clone turns up one base away.

Here the sequenced sample was CD4+ T cells from PBMCs, taken before stem cell transplantation. The chain joins TRBV30 to TRBJ2-7; 6 matching bases give a weak D call of TRBD1. The receptor was derived from a human donor with POMP-related autoinflammation and immune dysregulation (PRAID). The nucleotide sequence reads TGTGCCTGGAGGGGCTTTAGGGGGAAATACGAGCAGTACTTC. Protein translation: CAWRGFRGKYEQYF.